These T cell receptor beta chains were read from a single sample in a study of blood T cell repertoires in COVID-19. TCRdb keeps only in-frame clones here, not all; method: immunoSEQ multiplex PCR. This sample has 200,000 to 250,000 clones, with almost 90% found just once. Sequencing input: PBMCs or T cells enriched from blood (not recorded which). Every receptor here comes from a woman aged 50 to 60 with acute COVID-19. CDR3s include the opening cysteine and the closing phenylalanine or tryptophan. D genes are given only for firm matches. Expanded clones get a size class; other rows say once, few or many, or leave the size out.

d_call | j_call | clone_size | v_call | cdr3_length | cdr3_nt | cdr3_aa
TRBD1 | TRBJ1-3 | . | TRBV7-2 | 15 | TGTGCCAGCAGCCCGGACAGGAATAGAGGAAACACCATATATTTT | CASSPDRNRGNTIYF
. | TRBJ1-2 | . | TRBV5-1 | 15 | TGCGCCAGCAGCTTGAGTCCAGGGGTGAACTATGGCTACACCTTC | CASSLSPGVNYGYTF
TRBD1 | TRBJ1-3 | . | TRBV2 | 16 | TGTGCCAGCAGCCTGACAGGGGTCGCCTCTGGAAACACCATATATTTT | CASSLTGVASGNTIYF
TRBD1 | TRBJ2-2 | . | TRBV2 | 15 | TGTGCCAGCAGATACAGGGGGCAGAACACCGGGGAGCTGTTTTTT | CASRYRGQNTGELFF
. | TRBJ1-5 | . | TRBV14 | 13 | TGTGCCAGCAGCCAGGGCCCCAATCAGCCCCAGCATTTT | CASSQGPNQPQHF
. | TRBJ1-3 | . | TRBV27 | 14 | TGTGCCAGCAGTGCTACAGGGTCTGGAAACACCATATATTTT | CASSATGSGNTIYF
. | TRBJ2-3 | . | TRBV10-3 | 15 | TGTGCCACGCTACCCCCCTCAGGGAAAGCAGATACGCAGTATTTT | CATLPPSGKADTQYF
TRBD1 | TRBJ1-1 | . | TRBV10-3 | 15 | TGTGCCATCAGTGAGCCCGGACAGGCGAACACTGAAGCTTTCTTT | CAISEPGQANTEAFF
. | TRBJ2-7 | . | TRBV5-1 | 16 | TGCGCCAGCAGCTTGGCCCGCCAGGGTTGGGCCTACGAGCAGTACTTC | CASSLARQGWAYEQYF
TRBD2 | TRBJ2-1 | . | TRBV14 | 15 | TGTGCCAGCAGCCTGTTAGCGGGAGGCTACAATGAGCAGTTCTTC | CASSLLAGGYNEQFF
TRBD1 | TRBJ2-7 | . | TRBV3-1/TRBV3-2 | 14 | TGTGCCAGCAGCCGACGACAGGGTTCCTACGAGCAGTACTTC | CASSRRQGSYEQYF
TRBD1 | TRBJ1-4 | once | TRBV28 | 14 | TGTGCCAGCAGCGAAGGGACAGCCCCTGAAAAACTGTTTTTT | CASSEGTAPEKLFF
TRBD1 | TRBJ1-4 | . | TRBV12-3/TRBV12-4 | 13 | TGTGCCAGCAGATCGGGACAGGATGAAAAACTGTTTTTT | CASRSGQDEKLFF
TRBD2 | TRBJ2-5 | . | TRBV28 | 14 | TGTGCCAGCAGACTGGGACTAGCGGAAGAGACCCAGTACTTC | CASRLGLAEETQYF
TRBD2 | TRBJ2-1 | . | TRBV24-1 | 18 | TGTGCCACCAGTGATCCTCCGGGACTAGCGCGAACGGGGAATGAGCAGTTCTTC | CATSDPPGLARTGNEQFF
. | TRBJ2-7 | once | TRBV11-2 | 12 | TGTGCCGTACAGGGTCTCAGGTACGAGCAGTACTTC | CAVQGLRYEQYF
TRBD1 | TRBJ2-5 | . | TRBV3-1/TRBV3-2 | 16 | TGTGCCAGCAGCCAAGTCTCGGGGACAGCCCAAGAGACCCAGTACTTC | CASSQVSGTAQETQYF
. | TRBJ2-1 | . | TRBV2 | 14 | TGTGCCAGCATCTTCCTAGGGGGGGCCGTTGAGCAGTTCTTC | CASIFLGGAVEQFF
TRBD2 | TRBJ2-7 | . | TRBV27 | 14 | TGTGCCAGCAGTTTCGTGGGAGCGGGAGCCGAGCAGTACTTC | CASSFVGAGAEQYF
TRBD1 | TRBJ1-4 | . | TRBV7-3 | 17 | TGTGCCAGCAGTGCCGGGACAGGGGCCCCGGGTAATGAAAAACTGTTTTTT | CASSAGTGAPGNEKLFF
TRBD1 | TRBJ1-5 | . | TRBV4-1 | 14 | TGCGCCAGCAGCCTCGGACAGGGCTATCAGCCCCAGCATTTT | CASSLGQGYQPQHF
TRBD1 | TRBJ1-2 | . | TRBV27 | 14 | TGTGCCAGCAGTCCGAAGGGACAGTTCTATGGCTACACCTTC | CASSPKGQFYGYTF
. | TRBJ2-1 | . | TRBV27 | 14 | TGTGCCAGCAGTTTAGCACTAGACTACAATGAGCAGTTCTTC | CASSLALDYNEQFF
TRBD1 | TRBJ2-3 | . | TRBV11-2 | 15 | TGTGCCAGCAGCTTTACGGGACAGAGCACAGATACGCAGTATTTT | CASSFTGQSTDTQYF
TRBD1 | TRBJ1-2 | . | TRBV18 | 17 | TGTGCCAGCTCACCCGGGACAGTCACCTCTGGCAACTATGGCTACACCTTC | CASSPGTVTSGNYGYTF
TRBD2 | TRBJ2-1 | once | TRBV23-1 | 23 | TGCGCCAGCAGTCAATCGTTGGTCCGCGTGGAAACTAGCGGGAGGACCTCCTACAATGAGCAGTTCTTC | CASSQSLVRVETSGRTSYNEQFF
. | TRBJ1-2 | . | TRBV5-1 | 12 | TGCGCCAGCAGCCCTAGCGGGGGGGGCTACACCTTC | CASSPSGGGYTF
. | TRBJ2-1 | . | TRBV7-2 | 14 | TGTGCCAGCAGCTTAGCGAGCTCCTACAATGAGCAGTTCTTC | CASSLASSYNEQFF
. | TRBJ2-6 | . | TRBV27 | 16 | TGTGCCAGCAGTTTACGGTCCATACCTGGGGCCAACGTCCTGACTTTC | CASSLRSIPGANVLTF
TRBD1 | TRBJ2-5 | . | TRBV7-8 | 13 | TGTGCCAGCAGCCCGGGACAGGGGGAGACCCAGTACTTC | CASSPGQGETQYF
TRBD1 | TRBJ2-7 | . | TRBV5-1 | 16 | TGCGCCAGCAGCCTCGGGACAGGGGGCCCTCTGGACGAGCAGTACTTC | CASSLGTGGPLDEQYF
TRBD2 | TRBJ2-2 | once | TRBV27 | 17 | TGTGCCAGCCATGGACTAGCGGGAGGGCCTTATACCGGGGAGCTGTTTTTT | CASHGLAGGPYTGELFF
TRBD2 | TRBJ2-3 | . | TRBV9 | 14 | TGTGCCAGCAGCGGCGGGAGCCGCACAGATACGCAGTATTTT | CASSGGSRTDTQYF
TRBD1 | TRBJ2-7 | . | TRBV27 | 14 | TGTGCCAGCAGCCGGGGACAGGGACTCTACGAGCAGTACTTC | CASSRGQGLYEQYF
. | TRBJ1-2 | . | TRBV28 | 13 | TGTGCCAGCAGCCAACGGGAGTACTATGGCTACACCTTC | CASSQREYYGYTF
. | TRBJ2-5 | . | TRBV10-3 | 15 | TGTGCCATCAGTGAGTCGATTGGGCAGCAAGAGACCCAGTACTTC | CAISESIGQQETQYF
. | TRBJ2-5 | . | TRBV28 | 16 | TGTGCCAGCACCCACCTCGCCACGGGGGTCGGGGAGACCCAGTACTTC | CASTHLATGVGETQYF
TRBD2 | TRBJ2-1 | . | TRBV13 | 16 | TGTGCCAGCAGCTTAGGGGGGACTAGCGGATACAATGAGCAGTTCTTC | CASSLGGTSGYNEQFF
TRBD1 | TRBJ2-3 | . | TRBV28 | 15 | TGTGCCAGCAGTCCCCAAGGGACAGGGGCAGATACGCAGTATTTT | CASSPQGTGADTQYF
. | TRBJ1-6 | . | TRBV6-5 | 14 | TGTGCCAGCACCGACGGGGGGGCTCGGACACCCCTCCACTTT | CASTDGGARTPLHF
TRBD1 | TRBJ1-4 | once | TRBV5-1 | 15 | TGCGCCAGCAGTATAGGGACAGGGTCGGCCGAAAAACTGTTTTTT | CASSIGTGSAEKLFF
. | TRBJ2-1 | . | TRBV5-1 | 16 | TGCGCCAGCAGCTTGGCCCTATCAAGACGACAACCTGAGCAGTTCTTC | CASSLALSRRQPEQFF
. | TRBJ2-3 | . | TRBV5-8 | 13 | TGTGCCAGCAGGCTGATCGCGGGAGATACGCAGTATTTT | CASRLIAGDTQYF
TRBD2 | TRBJ2-7 | few | TRBV6-4 | 17 | TGTGCCAGCAGTGACCAAAGCGGGGGACGATGGGGCTACGAGCAGTACTTC | CASSDQSGGRWGYEQYF
. | TRBJ2-7 | . | TRBV28 | 14 | TGTGCCAGCAGTCTGAGCCCCCGGGGTTACGAGCAGTACTTC | CASSLSPRGYEQYF
TRBD2 | TRBJ2-2 | . | TRBV6-5 | 15 | TGTGCCAGCAGTTACGGACTAGCAGGCACCGGGGAGCTGTTTTTT | CASSYGLAGTGELFF
TRBD2 | TRBJ2-7 | . | TRBV7-2 | 16 | TGTGCCAGCAGCATGGGACTAGCGGGACTCCACTACGAGCAGTACTTC | CASSMGLAGLHYEQYF
TRBD1 | TRBJ1-5 | once | TRBV28 | 14 | TGTGCCAGCAGCGCAGGGGGCTCCAATCAGCCCCAGCATTTT | CASSAGGSNQPQHF
TRBD1 | TRBJ1-4 | . | TRBV9 | 15 | TGTGCCAGCAGCGAAACAGGGGGCCCTAATGAAAAACTGTTTTTT | CASSETGGPNEKLFF
. | TRBJ1-1 | . | TRBV11-2 | 14 | TGTGCCAGCAGCTTTCGCAGGGGGAACACTGAAGCTTTCTTT | CASSFRRGNTEAFF
. | TRBJ2-7 | . | TRBV3-1/TRBV3-2 | 16 | TGTGCCAGCAGCCTAGCTCCACAGGAATACTCCTACGAGCAGTACTTC | CASSLAPQEYSYEQYF
TRBD1 | TRBJ1-2 | once | TRBV18 | 16 | TGTGCCAGCTCACCAATCGAAATGACAGGGAACTATGGCTACACCTTC | CASSPIEMTGNYGYTF
TRBD2 | TRBJ2-7 | . | TRBV4-1 | 12 | TGCGCCAGCAGCCAAGGGTCTAGCGGGAGGTACTTC | CASSQGSSGRYF
TRBD2 | TRBJ2-3 | . | TRBV19 | 15 | TGTGCCAGTAGTATGTCAGCGGGAGGGCCGAATACGCAGTATTTT | CASSMSAGGPNTQYF